The sequence of this T cell receptor (beta chain) was determined in a study of cytomegalovirus exposure and HLA in healthy donors. The PCR employed 60 Vbeta primers together with 13 Jbeta primers. Libraries were prepared by immunoSEQ multiplex PCR; TCRdb keeps only in-frame clonotypes and omits some of them. The sample holds fewer than 200,000 clones, just under 80% seen once. Despite likely unrecorded immune exposures, the donors were nominally healthy at the time of sampling. The study, taken as a whole, reports: Among TCR sequences, most were rare, though some public TCRs appeared in many donors. Most TCR beta V segments were productive about 90% or about 30% of the time in an earlier analysis. Reportedly, fewer N-insertions than the approximately 650-donor mean appeared in an Asian-associated ancestry cluster in a later analysis.

The CDR3 has 15 residues. Germline V gene sequence: CDR1 KGHSH, CDR2 LQKENI. Remarks on this clone: What it recognizes is unknown. The germline gene is not matched at one end of the junction; a read error may be the cause. Other DNA sequences in this specimen translate into the identical CDR3.

This chain links TRBV18 with TRBJ1-1, with 7 bases matching TRBD1. Sequencing input: PBMCs. The TCR sequence derives from a female donor in good health and CMV-seronegative. Here the CDR3 reads CASSPGTVMNTEAFF. Written as DNA, the CDR3 is TGTGCCAGCTCACCGGGGACAGTCATGAACACTGAAGCCTTCTTT.